This TCR beta chain was identified during a study of shared clonotypes between healthy human individuals. Whole-study results and caveats: Expectations were that clonotype sharing among donors would be affected by sequencing depth. Around 4.7% of naive CD4 clonotypes were shared across several donors.

Every subset had its genomic DNA shared out evenly among several immunoSEQ plates. Clones were read by immunoSEQ multiplex PCR, and TCRdb kept only the in-frame ones, dropping some. This sample has a few million clones, with 85% to 95% found just once. Per the germline V gene, CDR1 is LGHNT and CDR2 is FRNRAP. The CDR3 has 15 amino acids. V dropped 7 bases and J dropped 1 base, with 16 bases sitting between them. Remarks on this clone: Its antigen is undetermined.

V and J are TRBV12-5 and TRBJ1-1; no reliable D call. The receptor's source is a young man in good health. Some clones in this sample may be carry-over from other donors' samples. The sequenced sample consisted of naive CD4+ T cells from PBMCs. The subset denotes: CD45RA+ positively selected. CDR3 in amino acids: CASARANLGNTEAFF. Written as DNA, the CDR3 is TGTGCTAGTGCCCGTGCAAACCTGGGGAACACTGAAGCTTTCTTT. Filled out from reference TRBV12-5 and TRBJ1-1, the complete variable domain reads DARVTQTPRHKVTEMGQEVTMRCQPILGHNTVFWYRQTMMQGLELLAYFRNRAPLDDSGMPKDRFSAEMPDATLATLKIQPSEPRDSAVYFCASARANLGNTEAFFGQGTRLTVV.